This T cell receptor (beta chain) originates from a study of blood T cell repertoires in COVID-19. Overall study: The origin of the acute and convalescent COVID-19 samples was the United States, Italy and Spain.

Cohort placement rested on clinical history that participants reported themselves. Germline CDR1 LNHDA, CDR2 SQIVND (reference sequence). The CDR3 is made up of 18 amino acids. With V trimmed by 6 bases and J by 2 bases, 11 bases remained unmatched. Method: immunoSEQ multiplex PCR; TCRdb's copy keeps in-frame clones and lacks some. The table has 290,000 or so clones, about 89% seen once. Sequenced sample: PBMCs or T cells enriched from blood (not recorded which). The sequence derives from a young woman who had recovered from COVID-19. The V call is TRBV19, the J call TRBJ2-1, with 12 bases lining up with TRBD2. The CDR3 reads CASRRTSGGQLPYNEQFF. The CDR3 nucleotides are TGTGCCAGTAGAAGAACTAGCGGGGGGCAGCTACCCTACAATGAGCAGTTCTTC.